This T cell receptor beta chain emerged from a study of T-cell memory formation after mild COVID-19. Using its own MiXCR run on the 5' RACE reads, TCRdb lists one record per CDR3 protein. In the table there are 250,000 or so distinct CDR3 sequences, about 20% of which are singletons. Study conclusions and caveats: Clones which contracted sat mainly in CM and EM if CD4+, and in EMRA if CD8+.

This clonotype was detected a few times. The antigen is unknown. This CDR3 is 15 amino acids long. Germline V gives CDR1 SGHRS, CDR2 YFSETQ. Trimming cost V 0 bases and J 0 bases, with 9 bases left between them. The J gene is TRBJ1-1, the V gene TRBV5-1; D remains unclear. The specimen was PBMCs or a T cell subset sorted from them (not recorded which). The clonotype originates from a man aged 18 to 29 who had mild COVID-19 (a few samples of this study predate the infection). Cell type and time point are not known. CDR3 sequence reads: CASSLVPSMNTEAFF. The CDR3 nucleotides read TGCGCCAGCAGCTTGGTGCCATCCATGAACACTGAAGCTTTCTTT.